This is a list of T cell receptor beta chains from one sample in a study of T cells in Graves' hyperthyroidism and ophthalmopathy. TCRdb recomputed calls from the multiplex PCR reads with MiXCR, one row per CDR3 protein. The sample includes hundreds of thousands of distinct CDR3 sequences, 15% to 19% of them seen just once. Sequencing input: blood. The receptors originated from a woman younger than 30 with Graves' hyperthyroidism. CDR3s include the opening cysteine and the closing phenylalanine or tryptophan.

V: TRBV2
CDR3: CASRALARRSGANVLTF

V: TRBV3-1
CDR3: CASSQTGQIKNYEQYF

V: TRBV6-1
CDR3: CASSPGTGGAGQPQHF

V: TRBV12-3/TRBV12-4
CDR3: CASSYDWNTEAFF

V: TRBV4-1
CDR3: CASSQVGADHYGYTF

V: TRBV28
CDR3: CASSLIAENYGYTF

V: TRBV2
CDR3: CASSPTVTLAYEQYF

V: TRBV28
CDR3: CASRENRGRFRNYIGYTF

V: TRBV28
CDR3: CASSLGQGYRQPQHF

V: TRBV20-1
CDR3: CSATPFGSGVHYEQYF

V: TRBV18
CDR3: CASSPQSSYEQYF

V: TRBV12-3/TRBV12-4
CDR3: CASSYPGGGTGLTDTQYF

V: TRBV7-8
CDR3: CASSLGDRGLEQYF

V: TRBV6-5
CDR3: CASSYGPPPTNEKLFF

V: TRBV7-2
CDR3: CASSLKYDGYTF

V: TRBV12-3/TRBV12-4
CDR3: CASSLRDGWGYGYTF

V: TRBV12-3/TRBV12-4
CDR3: CASSPMRGVTDTQYF

V: TRBV11-3
CDR3: CASSLVAGVIDEQFF

V: TRBV7-2
CDR3: CASSLVLLETQYF

V: TRBV28
CDR3: CASSLRQILNEQYF

V: TRBV20-1
CDR3: CSAKRAGGYYEQYF

V: TRBV19
CDR3: CASSIDSGSNTEAFF

V: TRBV2
CDR3: CASSRTGFHEQFF

V: TRBV6-2/TRBV6-3
CDR3: CASSEWGLAGHNEQFF

V: TRBV5-4
CDR3: CASSLGTGEGETQYF

V: TRBV10-3
CDR3: CAISHGGQAAFF

V: TRBV19
CDR3: CASSIPRTAYINEQFF

V: TRBV6-1
CDR3: CASSESRQGRGETQYF

V: TRBV6-2/TRBV6-3
CDR3: CASSYPDTQYF

V: TRBV6-5
CDR3: CASSYRGQGSSGANVLTF

V: TRBV10-3
CDR3: CAISEFSTGTSGSRETQYF

V: TRBV7-9
CDR3: CASSLRANQETQYF

V: TRBV19
CDR3: CASSIQNTGVETQYF

V: TRBV27
CDR3: CASSLGTGGPNTEALF

V: TRBV6-2/TRBV6-3
CDR3: CASSALEGFEQFF

V: TRBV6-6
CDR3: CASSYSSFPGFWPQHF

V: TRBV20-1
CDR3: CSAQAGGPTDTQYF

V: TRBV15
CDR3: CATSGDTQYF

V: TRBV20-1
CDR3: CSAGVQGRGYTF

V: TRBV6-1
CDR3: CASSPLAGGNTGELFF

V: TRBV6-2/TRBV6-3
CDR3: CASSYYPGRDNEQFF

V: TRBV19
CDR3: CASRLPGNNEQFF